This TCR beta chain was sequenced during a study of blood T cell repertoires in COVID-19. For the study at large: Whether acute or convalescent, the COVID-19 samples came from the United States, Italy and Spain.

V lost 4 bases, J lost 3 bases, and 16 bases lay in between. The CDR3 loop spans 15 amino acids. Germline values: CDR1 SGHRS, CDR2 YFSETQ. Clones were sequenced by immunoSEQ multiplex PCR, and TCRdb holds only the in-frame ones, with some missing. The data contain approximately 220,000 clones, roughly 81% of them singletons. The sequencing sample was made of peripheral blood. This rearrangement joins TRBV5-1 to TRBJ1-1; D is unresolved. The clonotype was recovered from a man aged 45-60 years who had recovered from COVID-19. This CDR3 is CASSPRGGGYTEAFF. DNA for the CDR3: TGCGCCAGCAGCCCCCGGGGAGGAGGTTACACTGAAGCTTTCTTT.